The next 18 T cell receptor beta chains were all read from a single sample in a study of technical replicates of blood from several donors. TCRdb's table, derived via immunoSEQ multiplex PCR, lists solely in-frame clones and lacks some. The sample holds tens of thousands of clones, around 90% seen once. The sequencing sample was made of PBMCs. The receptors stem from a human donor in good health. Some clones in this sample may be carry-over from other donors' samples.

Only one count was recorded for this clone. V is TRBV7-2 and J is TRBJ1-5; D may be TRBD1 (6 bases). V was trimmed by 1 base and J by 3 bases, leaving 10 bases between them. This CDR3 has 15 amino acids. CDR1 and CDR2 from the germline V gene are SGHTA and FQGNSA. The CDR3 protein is CASSLDQGNNQPQHF. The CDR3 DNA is TGTGCCAGCAGCTTAGACCAGGGGAACAATCAGCCCCAGCATTTT.

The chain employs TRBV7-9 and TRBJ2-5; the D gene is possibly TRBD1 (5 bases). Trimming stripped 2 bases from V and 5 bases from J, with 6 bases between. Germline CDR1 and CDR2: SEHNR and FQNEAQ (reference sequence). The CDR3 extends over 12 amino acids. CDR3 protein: CASSLQGETQYF. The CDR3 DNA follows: TGTGCCAGCAGCTTACAGGGTGAGACCCAGTACTTC.

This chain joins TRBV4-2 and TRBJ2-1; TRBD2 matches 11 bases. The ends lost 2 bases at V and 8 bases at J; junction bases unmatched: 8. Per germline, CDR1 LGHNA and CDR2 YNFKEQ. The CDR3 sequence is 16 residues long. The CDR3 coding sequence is TGTGCCAGCAGCCAAATGGGAACTAGCGGGAGATATGAGCAGTTCTTC. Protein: CASSQMGTSGRYEQFF.

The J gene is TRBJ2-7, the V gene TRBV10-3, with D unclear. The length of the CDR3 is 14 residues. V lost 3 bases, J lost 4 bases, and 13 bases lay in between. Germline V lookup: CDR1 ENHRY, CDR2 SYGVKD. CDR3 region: CAISDGTKRYEQYF. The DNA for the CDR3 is TGTGCCATCAGTGACGGTACCAAGAGATACGAGCAGTACTTC.

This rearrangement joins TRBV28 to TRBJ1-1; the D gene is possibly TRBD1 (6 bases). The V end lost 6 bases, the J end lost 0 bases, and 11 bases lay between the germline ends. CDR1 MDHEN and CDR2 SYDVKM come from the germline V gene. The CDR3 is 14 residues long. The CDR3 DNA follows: TGTGCCAGCAGCCCTACAGGGCTGAACACTGAAGCTTTCTTT. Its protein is CASSPTGLNTEAFF. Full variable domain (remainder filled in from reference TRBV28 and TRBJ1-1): DVKVTQSSRYLVKRTGEKVFLECVQDMDHENMFWYRQDPGLGLRLIYFSYDVKMKEKGDIPEGYSVSREKKERFSLILESASTNQTSMYLCASSPTGLNTEAFFGQGTRLTVV.

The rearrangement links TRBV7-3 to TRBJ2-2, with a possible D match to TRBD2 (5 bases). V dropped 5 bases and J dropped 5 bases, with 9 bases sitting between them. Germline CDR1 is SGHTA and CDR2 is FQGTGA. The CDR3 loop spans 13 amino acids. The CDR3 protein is CASSPWTTGELFF. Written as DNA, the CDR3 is TGTGCCAGCAGCCCGTGGACTACCGGGGAGCTGTTTTTT.

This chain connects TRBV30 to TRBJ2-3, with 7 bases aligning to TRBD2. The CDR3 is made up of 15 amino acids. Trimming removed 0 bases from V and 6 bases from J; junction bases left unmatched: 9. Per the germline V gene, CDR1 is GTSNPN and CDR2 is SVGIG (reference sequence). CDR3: CAWSVSAGARDTQYF. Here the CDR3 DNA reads TGTGCCTGGAGTGTATCTGCGGGAGCTAGGGATACGCAGTATTTT. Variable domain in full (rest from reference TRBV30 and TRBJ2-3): SQTIHQWPATLVQPVGSPLSLECTVEGTSNPNLYWYRQAAGRGLQLLFYSVGIGQISSEVPQNLSASRPQDRQFILSSKKLLLSDSGFYLCAWSVSAGARDTQYFGPGTRLTVL.

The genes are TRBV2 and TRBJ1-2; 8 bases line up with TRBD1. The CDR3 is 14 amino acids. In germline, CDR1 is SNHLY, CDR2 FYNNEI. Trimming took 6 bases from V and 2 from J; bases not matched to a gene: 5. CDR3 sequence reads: CASSAGQANYGYTF. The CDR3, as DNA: TGTGCCAGCAGCGCGGGACAGGCCAACTATGGCTACACCTTC.

CDR3 bases: TGCGCCAGCAGCCAGGCGGGGAAAGCGGGAACAGATACGCAGTATTTT. Amino acid sequence: CASSQAGKAGTDTQYF. This chain connects TRBV4-3 to TRBJ2-3, with 7 bases matching TRBD2. CDR3 length: 16 amino acids. CDR1 is LGHNA, CDR2 YSLEER, per germline. Trimming removed 3 bases from V and 3 bases from J; junction bases left unmatched: 9.

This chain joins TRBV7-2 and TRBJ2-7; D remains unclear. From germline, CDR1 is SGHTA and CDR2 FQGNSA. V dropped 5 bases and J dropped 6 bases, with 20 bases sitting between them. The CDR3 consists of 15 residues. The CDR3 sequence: CASSQSFGFYGEQYF. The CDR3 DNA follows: TGTGCCAGCAGCCAATCTTTCGGGTTCTACGGCGAGCAGTACTTC.

DNA of the CDR3: TGTGCCAGTAGTATCGTAGGGGATCACGAAAAACTGTTTTTT. Its translation is CASSIVGDHEKLFF. The chain combines TRBV19 with TRBJ1-4; D may be TRBD1 (5 bases). The CDR3 loop spans 14 amino acids. Trimming took off 3 bases at V and 8 bases at J, with 13 bases between the two ends. CDR1 and CDR2 (germline): LNHDA, SQIVND (reference sequence).

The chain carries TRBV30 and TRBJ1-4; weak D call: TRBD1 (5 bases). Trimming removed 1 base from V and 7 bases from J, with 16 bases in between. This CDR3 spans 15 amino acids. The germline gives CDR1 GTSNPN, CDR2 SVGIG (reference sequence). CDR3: CAWSEGAGRSEKLFF. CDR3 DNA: TGTGCCTGGAGTGAAGGGGCAGGGAGGAGTGAAAAACTGTTTTTT. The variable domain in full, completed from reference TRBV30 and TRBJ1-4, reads SQTIHQWPATLVQPVGSPLSLECTVEGTSNPNLYWYRQAAGRGLQLLFYSVGIGQISSEVPQNLSASRPQDRQFILSSKKLLLSDSGFYLCAWSEGAGRSEKLFFGSGTQLSVL.

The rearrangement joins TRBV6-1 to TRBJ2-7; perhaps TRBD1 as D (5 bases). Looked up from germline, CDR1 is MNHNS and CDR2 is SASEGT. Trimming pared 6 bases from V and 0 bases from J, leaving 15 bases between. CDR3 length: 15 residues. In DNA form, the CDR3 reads TGTGCCAGCAGCGTGGACAAGCCGAGCTCCTACGAGCAGTACTTC. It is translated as CASSVDKPSSYEQYF.

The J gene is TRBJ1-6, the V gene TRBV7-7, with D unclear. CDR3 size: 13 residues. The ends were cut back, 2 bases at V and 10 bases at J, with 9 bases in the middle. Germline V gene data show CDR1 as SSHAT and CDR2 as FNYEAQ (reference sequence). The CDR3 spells CASSLSSVSPLHF. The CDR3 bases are TGTGCCAGCAGCTTAAGCTCGGTCTCACCCCTCCACTTT.

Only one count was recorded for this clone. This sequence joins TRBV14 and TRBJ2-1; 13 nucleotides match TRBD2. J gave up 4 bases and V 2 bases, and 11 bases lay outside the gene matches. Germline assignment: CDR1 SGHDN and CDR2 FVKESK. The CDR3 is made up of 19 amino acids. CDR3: CASSQLTGTSGVFYNEQFF. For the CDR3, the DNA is TGTGCCAGCAGCCAACTCACCGGGACTAGCGGGGTCTTTTACAATGAGCAGTTCTTC.

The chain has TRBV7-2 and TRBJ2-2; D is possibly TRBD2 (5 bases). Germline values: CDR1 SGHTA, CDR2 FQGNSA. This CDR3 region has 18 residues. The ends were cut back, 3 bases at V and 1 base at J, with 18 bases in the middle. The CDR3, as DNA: TGTGCCAGCAGCTTGCAAGCGGACCAACGTCTGAACACCGGGGAGCTGTTTTTT. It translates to CASSLQADQRLNTGELFF.

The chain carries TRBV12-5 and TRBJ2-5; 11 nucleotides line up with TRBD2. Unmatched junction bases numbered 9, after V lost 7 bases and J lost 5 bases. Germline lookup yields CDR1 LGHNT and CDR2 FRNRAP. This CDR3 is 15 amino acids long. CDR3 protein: CASALAGGVSETQYF. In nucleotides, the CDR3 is TGTGCTAGTGCCTTAGCGGGAGGGGTATCCGAGACCCAGTACTTC.

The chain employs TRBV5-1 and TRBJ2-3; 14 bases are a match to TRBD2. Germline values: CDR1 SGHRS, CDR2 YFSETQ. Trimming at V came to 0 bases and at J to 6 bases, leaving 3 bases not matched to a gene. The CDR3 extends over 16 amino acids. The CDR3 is CASSLGTSGGLDTQYF. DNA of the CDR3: TGCGCCAGCAGCTTGGGGACTAGCGGGGGGCTGGATACGCAGTATTTT.